The present T cell receptor beta chain was sequenced within a study of blood T cell repertoires in COVID-19. Looking at the study overall: Spain, Italy and the United States supplied samples that represented acute and convalescent COVID-19.

In the original processing: Amplifying reference gene primers gave estimates of nucleated cell counts. The protocol was immunoSEQ multiplex PCR, while the TCRdb copy is restricted to in-frame clones and leaves out a portion. V and J calls plus clone size are reproduced from that table; the DNA served to infer D and trimming. The sample includes some 42,000 clones, under 85% seen only once; the top ten take 12%. The sample consisted of peripheral blood. This TCR was sampled from a human donor in a cohort sampled during active COVID-19.

CDR3 sequence: CASAAGPNTGELFF. Here the CDR3 DNA reads TGTGCCAGCGCGGCGGGGCCCAACACCGGGGAGCTGTTTTTT. The chain employs TRBV2 and TRBJ2-2; D might be TRBD2 (6 bases). Trimming stripped 8 bases from V and 2 bases from J, with 12 bases between. Germline V CDR1 and CDR2: SNHLY, FYNNEI. The CDR3 spans 14 residues.